These T cell receptor beta chains were read from a single sample in a study of T cells in localized non-small cell lung cancer. Some clones are missing from TCRdb's copy, which holds only in-frame ones; the method was immunoSEQ multiplex PCR. This sample yields about 52,000 clones, of which 70% to 90% are seen a single time; over 15% belongs to the top ten. The material was peripheral blood, obtained before any cancer treatment. These receptors all come from an older male donor with stage III squamous cell lung carcinoma. CDR3s include the opening cysteine and the closing phenylalanine or tryptophan. A D gene is named only where the DNA matches it firmly. The size entry is marked missing in some rows and otherwise reads once, few, many or a size class.

>.|TRBJ2-3|TRBV5-1|.
CASRLKTGFTDTQYF
TGCGCCAGCAGGTTGAAGACAGGATTCACAGATACGCAGTATTTT
>.|TRBJ2-7|TRBV2|.
CASSEPRGREQYF
TGTGCCAGCAGTGAGCCCCGCGGTAGAGAGCAGTACTTC
>.|TRBJ2-3|TRBV19|.
CASSLVRGRDTQYF
TGTGCCAGTAGTTTGGTCAGGGGGAGGGATACGCAGTATTTT
>once|TRBJ2-7|TRBV4-2|.
CASSHLPAGGGLSEQYF
TGTGCCAGCAGCCACCTCCCCGCAGGGGGGGGGCTGAGCGAGCAGTACTTC
>.|TRBJ1-4|TRBV27|.
CASSPTGRALREKLFF
TGTGCCAGCAGCCCCACCGGAAGGGCGCTTCGTGAAAAACTGTTTTTT
>few|TRBJ1-6|TRBV7-8|.
CASTISEFSPLHF
TGTGCCAGCACCATAAGTGAATTTTCACCCCTCCACTTT
>few|TRBJ2-7|TRBV7-2|.
CASSLDGVSQYF
TGTGCCAGCAGCTTAGATGGAGTCAGCCAGTACTTC
>once|TRBJ1-1|TRBV19|.
CASKRGTEAFF
TGTGCCAGTAAAAGGGGGACTGAAGCTTTCTTT
>.|TRBJ2-5|TRBV19|TRBD1
CASSITGQGKETQYF
TGTGCCAGTAGTATCACCGGACAGGGTAAAGAGACCCAGTACTTC
>.|TRBJ2-1|TRBV7-2|.
CASSLEPGTGNEQFF
TGTGCCAGCAGCTTAGAGCCGGGGACGGGCAATGAGCAGTTCTTC
>once|TRBJ2-3|TRBV15|.
CATSSRRSKTDTQYF
TGTGCCACCAGCAGTCGGCGGTCGAAGACAGATACGCAGTATTTT
>.|TRBJ2-1|TRBV11-2|TRBD1
CASSSRRQGGVNEQFF
TGTGCCAGCAGCTCCCGGAGACAGGGTGGCGTGAATGAGCAGTTCTTC
>.|TRBJ1-3|TRBV4-2|.
CASSRTGGLDTIYF
TGTGCCAGCAGCCGGACGGGAGGGCTAGACACCATATATTTT
>.|TRBJ1-5|TRBV7-8|TRBD1
CASSSGQGLNQPQHF
TGTGCCAGCAGCTCCGGACAGGGTCTAAATCAGCCCCAGCATTTT
>.|TRBJ2-7|TRBV6-6|.
CASSYPGPYEQYF
TGTGCCAGCAGTTACCCCGGTCCCTACGAGCAGTACTTC
>.|TRBJ2-3|TRBV5-4|TRBD1
CASSLDLDRGDTQYF
TGTGCCAGCAGCTTGGATCTGGACAGGGGGGATACGCAGTATTTT
>.|TRBJ1-1|TRBV2|TRBD1
CASTSDRLNTEAFF
TGTGCCAGCACCTCGGACAGGCTGAACACTGAAGCTTTCTTT
>.|TRBJ1-2|TRBV28|.
CASSLVQGFYGYTF
TGTGCCAGCAGTTTAGTTCAGGGGTTCTACGGCTACACCTTC
>.|TRBJ2-2|TRBV18|TRBD1
CASSGTGETGELFF
TGTGCCAGCTCCGGGACAGGGGAAACCGGGGAGCTGTTTTTT
>.|TRBJ1-6|TRBV5-4|TRBD1
CASSPDRGARSSYNSPLHF
TGTGCCAGCAGCCCAGACAGGGGGGCCCGGAGCTCCTATAATTCACCCCTCCACTTT
>.|TRBJ2-3|TRBV2|.
CASSGEGGGTDTQYF
TGTGCCAGCAGTGGTGAAGGGGGGGGGACAGATACGCAGTATTTT
>.|TRBJ1-5|TRBV9|.
CASSPTGAGNQPQHF
TGTGCCAGCAGCCCTACTGGGGCTGGGAATCAGCCCCAGCATTTT
>.|TRBJ1-5|TRBV19|.
CASTKARNRDGNQPQHF
TGTGCCAGTACCAAGGCTCGTAACAGGGACGGCAATCAGCCCCAGCATTTT
>.|TRBJ1-2|TRBV28|TRBD1
CASSTLGQGDYGYTF
TGTGCCAGCAGTACTTTAGGACAGGGCGACTATGGCTACACCTTC
>.|TRBJ2-7|TRBV6-5|.
CASSYRSMNFEQYF
TGTGCCAGCAGTTACAGATCGATGAACTTCGAGCAGTACTTC
>.|TRBJ1-2|TRBV18|.
CASSPALINYGYTF
TGTGCCAGCTCACCGGCACTAATTAACTATGGCTACACCTTC
>.|TRBJ2-5|TRBV5-4|.
CASSSLDGQETQYF
TGTGCCAGCAGCTCCCTGGACGGTCAAGAGACCCAGTACTTC
>.|TRBJ2-2|TRBV29-1|TRBD1
CSVVQGATHTGELFF
TGCAGCGTTGTCCAGGGGGCCACCCACACCGGGGAGCTGTTTTTT
>.|TRBJ2-3|TRBV5-4|.
CASSSPKLAPSTDTQYF
TGTGCCAGCAGCTCACCGAAATTAGCGCCTAGCACAGATACGCAGTATTTT
>.|TRBJ1-2|TRBV5-4|TRBD1
CASSLVGRGRGYTF
TGTGCCAGCAGCTTGGTTGGCAGGGGGCGCGGCTACACCTTC
>.|TRBJ1-5|TRBV19|TRBD1
CASSPGGGVGQHF
TGTGCCAGTAGTCCAGGGGGGGGCGTTGGGCAGCATTTT
>.|TRBJ1-2|TRBV5-6|TRBD1
CASSFRGLGYGYTF
TGTGCCAGCAGCTTTAGGGGGCTCGGCTATGGCTACACCTTC
>.|TRBJ1-6|TRBV7-2|.
CASSSDSSYNSPLHF
TGTGCCAGCAGCTCAGACAGTTCATATAATTCACCCCTCCACTTT
>.|TRBJ2-3|TRBV11-3|.
CASSLAGDTQYF
TGTGCCAGCAGCTTAGCCGGGGATACGCAGTATTTT
>.|TRBJ2-5|TRBV6-5|TRBD2
CASSLAGDYQETQYF
TGTGCCAGCAGTTTAGCGGGAGATTACCAAGAGACCCAGTACTTC
>.|TRBJ1-2|TRBV4-2|TRBD1
CASSQEDRDRSYGYTF
TGTGCCAGCAGCCAAGAGGATCGGGACAGAAGCTATGGCTACACCTTC
>.|TRBJ1-2|TRBV30|.
CAWSVLGGGYTF
TGTGCCTGGAGTGTACTGGGGGGTGGCTACACCTTC
>few|TRBJ1-1|TRBV10-3|.
CATGGTSQNTEAFF
TGTGCCACCGGGGGGACCAGCCAGAACACTGAAGCTTTCTTT
>.|TRBJ2-5|TRBV7-9|.
CASSPDNGWGTQYF
TGTGCCAGCAGCCCTGACAACGGATGGGGGACCCAGTACTTC
>.|TRBJ1-1|TRBV9|.
CASSVGTLGNTEAFF
TGTGCCAGCAGCGTGGGAACCCTTGGAAACACTGAAGCTTTCTTT
>.|TRBJ2-7|TRBV28|TRBD1
CASSLLLGQKYF
TGTGCCAGCAGTTTACTCCTGGGACAGAAGTACTTC
>.|TRBJ1-6|TRBV18|.
CASSPMGYGSGTRSPLHF
TGTGCCAGCTCACCAATGGGATATGGATCAGGGACCAGGTCACCCCTCCACTTT
>.|TRBJ2-7|TRBV5-5|.
CASSSGNRPYEQYF
TGTGCCAGCAGCTCGGGTAATAGGCCCTACGAGCAGTACTTC